This T cell receptor beta chain was captured in a study of naive and memory T cell subsets. Study observations and caveats: The RNA method is potentially sensitive to activation and differentiation changes.

The library had UMIs added by 3' ligation of an oligonucleotide to TCR cDNA. RNA was extracted from 2.5 ml of whole blood of healthy adults. The SP2 primer and nested alpha and beta constant region primers amplified ligated cDNA in four rounds. Blood and skin TCR RNA was reverse transcribed with alpha and beta constant primers. TCRdb re-called the 5' RACE reads with MiXCR, one entry per CDR3 protein. The table has more than 45,000 distinct CDR3 sequences, approximately 4.5% seen once. This clonotype came up many times. Antigen unknown. This sequence was found in a female donor in good health.

CDR3: CASSLYPGTNTEAFF. The CDR3 coding sequence is TGTGCCAGCAGCTTGTATCCAGGGACGAACACTGAAGCTTTCTTT. The chain uses TRBV11-2 and TRBJ1-1, with D maybe TRBD1 (5 bases). Trimming took 3 bases from V and 1 from J, leaving 12 bases between them. The CDR3 loop spans 15 amino acids. Germline V gives CDR1 SGHAT, CDR2 FQNNGV. The variable domain in full, with the rest retrieved from reference TRBV11-2 and TRBJ1-1, is EAGVAQSPRYKIIEKRQSVAFWCNPISGHATLYWYQQILGQGPKLLIQFQNNGVVDDSQLPKDRFSAERLKGVDSTLKIQPAKLEDSAVYLCASSLYPGTNTEAFFGQGTRLTVV.